This T cell receptor (beta chain) originates from a study of blood T cell repertoires in COVID-19 (TCRdb year 2020). Background for the entire study: Samples from collaborators originated in the United States, Italy and Spain and spanned both the acute and convalescent phases of COVID-19. Samples were obtained from the ongoing ImmuneRACE study (first 160 participants) and from 950 to 1,500 subjects provided by 6 global collaborators. The repertoires were made available in a free public database intended to serve as a resource for research on the immune response to SARS-CoV-2. The dataset comprised deeply sampled blood TCRbeta repertoires from subjects exposed to, actively infected with, or recovered from COVID-19. The prospective study material was composed of cDNA or gDNA derived from T cells, B-cell-depleted T cells, or PBMCs. Nearly every sample came with metadata listing a de-identified subject ID, COVID-19 status, age in years and sex. Where HLA class I and class II types were available, the types were taken from metadata supplied by the sample provider, not from assay-based typing.

Cut back by 3 bases and 2 bases, the V and J ends lie 8 bases apart. CDR1 and CDR2, per the germline V gene, are SGHTA and FQGNSA. There are 13 amino acids in the CDR3, from cysteine to phenylalanine inclusive. Of all the DNA, just the CDR3 is kept, 39 bases in frame from base 1. Points the paper makes about the study in general: The quantity of clinical and demographic metadata differed by source and by participant and was supplied without curation.

With regard to this clone: What antigen it recognizes has not been identified. No base quality values were provided; no much bigger clone lies one nucleotide off.

TCRbeta CDR3 regions were amplified from genomic DNA by means of the immunoSEQ Assay, a bias-controlled multiplex PCR. As for the authors' bioinformatics: The number of nucleated cells in each sample was estimated from the amplification of reference gene primers within the assay. To quantify the absolute abundance of each unique TCRbeta CDR3 rearrangement, sequence reads were collapsed and filtered. For each sample, productive Simpson clonality was calculated as the square root of Simpson's diversity index across productive rearrangements. Held by TCRdb, this immuneACCESS table contains in-frame sequences only and omits some clones. Under half of the omission traces to an unresolved V gene where checked; the cause of the rest is unknown. V and J calls plus clone size are reproduced from that table; the DNA served to infer D and trimming. The sample includes 95,000 to 110,000 clones, with roughly 87% observed a single time. The ten largest clonotypes hold 5% to 8% of the sample.

The collaborating institutions used their own protocols to collect whole blood in K2EDTA tubes. For TCRbeta analysis, collaborators shipped samples in one of three forms: frozen whole blood, isolated PBMCs, or DNA extracted from either of those sample types. This receptor chain uses TRBV7-2 and TRBJ2-7; no D gene is confidently identified. This clonotype was sampled from a human donor in a cohort sampled during active COVID-19. The sequenced material came from peripheral blood. CDR3 protein: CASSFKATYEQYF. The nucleotides are TGTGCCAGCAGCTTTAAAGCGACCTACGAGCAGTACTTC.